Below are 5 T cell receptor beta chains sequenced from a single sample in a study of blood T cells in healthy people across ages. Using a J-beta primer mix together with a sample-barcoded 5' primer, a second PCR was run for about 7 to 12 cycles. TCRdb recomputed calls from the 5' RACE reads with MiXCR, one row per CDR3 protein. The repertoire holds about 580,000 distinct CDR3 sequences, 40% to 55% seen once, with around 25% in the top ten. Sequencing was done on a sample of blood. These receptors came from an elderly man in good health.

This clonotype was detected only a few times. The chain carries TRBV12-3 or TRBV12-4 and TRBJ2-2; D call uncertain. The CDR3 loop spans 12 amino acids. The V and J ends lost 6 bases and 6 bases respectively, with 8 bases between them. The CDR3 region is CASSSEAGELFF. As DNA, the CDR3 is TGTGCCAGCAGCTCAGAGGCCGGGGAGCTGTTTTTT.

The rearrangement uses TRBV6-5 and TRBJ2-1; the match to TRBD2 covers 9 bases. The length of the CDR3 is 16 residues. CDR1 and CDR2 from the germline V gene are MNHEY and SVGAGI. V lost 4 bases, J lost 4 bases, and 8 bases stayed unmatched. The CDR3 region has the DNA TGTGCCAGCAGTTCCACATCTAGCGGGGTATACAATGAGCAGTTCTTC. Translated, it gives CASSSTSSGVYNEQFF.

In the case of this clonotype: This may arise from a read error, as a much more abundant clone is one base away. The chain is built from TRBV6-5 and TRBJ2-3, with a weak D call TRBD2 (6 bases). CDR1 is MNHEY and CDR2 is SVGAGI in the germline V gene. This CDR3 comprises 15 residues. V dropped 5 bases and J dropped 4 bases, with 16 bases sitting between them. CDR3 sequence: CASSPGTFPPDTQYF. The CDR3 DNA reads as TGTGCCAGCAGTCCCGGGACTTTCCCCCCAGATACGCAGTATTTT.

This clonotype turned up a few times. The genes are TRBV6-1 and TRBJ2-7, with D uncertain. The germline CDR1 and CDR2 sequences are MNHNS and SASEGT. The CDR3 covers 12 residues. The V end was cut by 6 bases, the J end by 12 bases, with 18 bases between. CDR3 bases: TGTGCCAGCAGAGAAACTCGTCTCAACCTGTACTTC. Encoded protein: CASRETRLNLYF.

This clonotype was seen more than once but under ten times. CDR3 in DNA: TGCAGTGCCGCCGTCGGGACTAGAGATGGCTACACCTTC. Encoded protein: CSAAVGTRDGYTF. The V and J genes are TRBV20-1 and TRBJ1-2, with D possibly TRBD1 on 5 matching bases. The V gene's germline CDR1 is DFQATT and CDR2 SNEGSKA (reference sequence). The CDR3 runs to 13 residues. The V end lost 6 bases, the J end lost 6 bases, and 17 bases lay between the germline ends.